The sequence of this TCR beta chain was determined in a study of Graves' ophthalmopathy and Graves' hyperthyroidism. Regarding the study as a whole: With approximately 90% sensitivity and over 65% specificity, a 13-signature model separated ophthalmopathy from stable hyperthyroidism.

Using RNA transcripts, the TCR beta CDR3 regions were amplified. In the first round, RT-PCR was carried out with HTBI primers, and a multiplex PCR formed the second round. MiXCR was run by TCRdb on the multiplex PCR reads, yielding one entry per CDR3 protein. This sample has roughly 400,000 distinct CDR3 sequences, with about 16% found just once. The sample holds many counts of this clonotype. Its specificity is unknown. The germline V and J ends were trimmed by 1 base and 1 base, with 8 bases remaining between them. The CDR3 is 15 residues long. Germline lookup yields CDR1 MNHEY and CDR2 SMNVEV (reference sequence). Hyperthyroidism showing no ophthalmopathy within 18 months of follow-up was stable. Newly diagnosed hyperthyroidism donors, aged 18 to 65, duration under 2 months. Orbital computed tomography, thyroid ultrasound, TRAb, serum thyroxine and clinical symptoms formed the basis of diagnosis.

The sequence derives from a woman between 18 and 30 years old with stable Graves' hyperthyroidism. The specimen sequenced was peripheral blood. The chain combines TRBV27 with TRBJ1-5; a possible D gene is TRBD1 (5 bases). CDR3 region: CASSLFPGSNQPQHF. The CDR3 nucleotides are TGTGCCAGCAGTTTATTTCCAGGGAGCAATCAGCCCCAGCATTTT.